One TCR beta chain is described in this entry. The antigen is unknown. Terminally differentiated effector memory CD45RA+ cells were excluded from the naive CD8 cells, which were CD45RO-negative and positively selected for CCR7. The protocol was immunoSEQ multiplex PCR, while the TCRdb copy is restricted to in-frame clones and leaves out a portion. The repertoire holds about 1.9 million clones, approximately 92% seen once, with around 1.8% in the top ten. These data belong to a study of shared clonotypes between healthy human individuals. The length of the CDR3 is 15 residues. Germline V gene data show CDR1 as MNHEY and CDR2 as SVGAGI. Trimming shortened V by 0 bases and J by 0 bases, and 9 bases separated the two germline ends. Study observations and caveats: Estimated richness was generally greater in naive than memory subsets. Among non-shared clonotypes, generation probabilities were lower than among those shared by all four donors.

Sequenced: naive CD8+ T cells from PBMCs. This chain connects TRBV6-5 to TRBJ2-7; D remains ambiguous. The TCR sequence derives from a man younger than 30 in good health. Some clones in this sample may be carry-over from other donors' samples. The CDR3, as DNA: TGTGCCAGCAGTTACTCTGGGGTTGGCTCCTACGAGCAGTACTTC. This gives the protein CASSYSGVGSYEQYF.